This is a list of T cell receptor beta chains from one sample in a study of shared clonotypes between healthy human individuals. Sequenced by immunoSEQ multiplex PCR; TCRdb stores in-frame clones only, minus some. This sample yields about 490,000 clones, of which roughly 80% are seen a single time; roughly an eighth belongs to the top ten. Material for sequencing was PBMCs. The receptors were sampled from a woman in her 40s in good health. Some clones in this sample may be carry-over from other donors' samples. Each CDR3 is given with its conserved first and last residue. A D gene is named only where the DNA matches it firmly. The size field is filled for only some rows; it gives once, few, many or a size class.

v_call	clone_size	d_call	j_call	cdr3_nt	cdr3_aa
TRBV6-6	.	TRBD2	TRBJ2-2	TGTGCCAGCACCCTAGGACTAGCGGGCACCGGGGAGCTGTTTTTT	CASTLGLAGTGELFF
TRBV28	.	TRBD1	TRBJ1-2	TGTGCCAGCAGTCCAAGGACAGGCTATGGCTACACCTTC	CASSPRTGYGYTF
TRBV5-1	many	.	TRBJ2-7	TGCGCCAGCAGCTTGGATGGCAGGGGACAGTACTTC	CASSLDGRGQYF
TRBV11-3	.	.	TRBJ1-2	TGTGCCAGCAGCTTAGTTGGACTACTTAACTATGGCTACACCTTC	CASSLVGLLNYGYTF
TRBV28	.	.	TRBJ1-5	TGTGCCAGCAGTTTACCCCCGAGCAATCAGCCCCAGCATTTT	CASSLPPSNQPQHF
TRBV9	.	TRBD2	TRBJ2-1	TGTGCCAGCAGCCCCGGCGGGAGCTCCTACAATGAGCAGTTCTTC	CASSPGGSSYNEQFF
TRBV5-1	.	.	TRBJ2-7	TGCGCCAGCAACCAATTCGGGGACATCCAAGCTACTGGGCAGTACTTC	CASNQFGDIQATGQYF
TRBV2	.	.	TRBJ2-5	TGTGCCAGCGGCCAGGGTTTGGGTGAGACCCAGTACTTC	CASGQGLGETQYF
TRBV5-1	many	TRBD1	TRBJ2-7	TGCGCCAGCAGCAATGGACAGGGGGGCTACGAGCAGTACTTC	CASSNGQGGYEQYF
TRBV6-1	many	.	TRBJ2-1	TGTGCCAGCAGCCAATACAGCGAGGGAGCGGGTGAGCAGTTCTTC	CASSQYSEGAGEQFF
TRBV4-3	few	.	TRBJ2-6	TGCGCCAGCAGCCAACATCAATCCGGGATCTCTGGGGCCAACGTCCTGACTTTC	CASSQHQSGISGANVLTF
TRBV6-5	many	.	TRBJ2-6	TGTGCCGCTGGACGGGCACTTACTGGGGCCAACGTCCTGACTTTC	CAAGRALTGANVLTF
TRBV9	.	.	TRBJ2-7	TGTGCCAGCAGCGATCGAGGAGGGTACGAGCAGTACTTC	CASSDRGGYEQYF
TRBV6-5	.	.	TRBJ2-7	TGTGCCAGCAGTTACCAGGACAGATCCTACGAGCAGTACTTC	CASSYQDRSYEQYF
TRBV30	.	.	TRBJ1-2	TGTGCCTGGAGTTGGGTCTCTGGGGCCTATGGCTACACCTTC	CAWSWVSGAYGYTF
TRBV29-1	.	.	TRBJ2-3	TGCAGCGTTGAAGGCCTAAAAGGGCCAGATACGCAGTATTTT	CSVEGLKGPDTQYF
TRBV18	once	TRBD2	TRBJ2-3	TGTGCCAGCTCCCCCATAGCGGGAGCGACGAATACGCAGTATTTT	CASSPIAGATNTQYF
TRBV29-1	.	TRBD1	TRBJ2-7	TGCAGCGTTGATGGTGACAGGGGGCCCGGGGCCTACGAGCAGTACTTC	CSVDGDRGPGAYEQYF
TRBV7-2	.	.	TRBJ2-6	TGTGCCAGCAGCGTGGACTCTGGGGCCAACGTCCTGACTTTC	CASSVDSGANVLTF
TRBV7-7	many	.	TRBJ1-5	TGTGCCAGCAGCTTAGGATGGAAAAATCAGCCCCAGCATTTT	CASSLGWKNQPQHF
TRBV5-1	.	.	TRBJ2-2	TGCGCCAGCAGCTTGTCGCCAGGGACCACCGGGGAGCTGTTTTTT	CASSLSPGTTGELFF
TRBV27	.	.	TRBJ1-4	TGTGCCAGCAGTTCCGCAGGGGCTAATGAAAAACTGTTTTTT	CASSSAGANEKLFF
TRBV7-2	.	TRBD1	TRBJ2-2	TGTGCCAGCAGCTGGGGACAGGGAGGCACCGGGGAGCTGTTTTTT	CASSWGQGGTGELFF
TRBV29-1	.	.	TRBJ1-1	TGCAGCGTTGATCCAGGGAGGACTGAAGCTTTCTTT	CSVDPGRTEAFF
TRBV11-2	.	TRBD2	TRBJ2-5	TGTGCCAGCAGCTTAAGGGCTAGCGGGGCGGTGCTGGGAGAGACCCAGTACTTC	CASSLRASGAVLGETQYF
TRBV6-5	once	.	TRBJ1-3	TGTGCCAGCAGTTCCTGGACAGCTGCGGGAAACACCATATATTTT	CASSSWTAAGNTIYF
TRBV5-4	.	.	TRBJ2-5	TGTGCCAGCAGCCCGGACTACAGCCGGGGGACCCAGTACTTC	CASSPDYSRGTQYF
TRBV9	many	.	TRBJ2-7	TGTGCCAGCAGCACCCGAGGGGTGGGGGAGCAGTACTTC	CASSTRGVGEQYF
TRBV30	.	TRBD1	TRBJ2-1	TGTGCCTGGAGTTCGAGGACAGGGTTTTACAATGAGCAGTTCTTC	CAWSSRTGFYNEQFF
TRBV2	.	TRBD1	TRBJ1-4	TGTGCCAGCAGTGAAGAAGGACAGGGGAATGAAAAACTGTTTTTT	CASSEEGQGNEKLFF
TRBV10-3	.	.	TRBJ2-7	TGTGCCATCAGTGAGCAGCTGGGGGTCTACGAGCAGTACTTC	CAISEQLGVYEQYF
TRBV2	.	.	TRBJ1-1	TGTGCCAGCAGACAGGGACCGAACACTGAAGCTTTCTTT	CASRQGPNTEAFF
TRBV4-1	.	.	TRBJ2-7	TGCGCCAGCAGCCAAGAAACAGTTGGAAATATCTACGAGCAGTACTTC	CASSQETVGNIYEQYF
TRBV4-2	.	.	TRBJ2-2	TGTGCCAGCAGCCAAGGGTCGGTCTATCCGAACACCGGGGAGCTGTTTTTT	CASSQGSVYPNTGELFF
TRBV5-4	few	.	TRBJ1-2	TGTGCCAGCAGCTTGGATCATTACGCAGGCTACACCTTC	CASSLDHYAGYTF
TRBV28	.	.	TRBJ1-1	TGTGCCAGCAGTTTATATGGGAACACTGAAGCTTTCTTT	CASSLYGNTEAFF
TRBV15	.	TRBD2	TRBJ2-7	TGTGCCACCAGCACTTGGGGGACTAGCGGGAGACACTCCTACGAGCAGTACTTC	CATSTWGTSGRHSYEQYF
TRBV18	once	TRBD1	TRBJ1-2	TGTGCCAGCTCACCCGGGACAGGGGGCTATACCTATGGCTACACCTTC	CASSPGTGGYTYGYTF
TRBV7-9	.	TRBD2	TRBJ2-3	TGTGCCAGCAGCTTAGCCCCTAGCGGGAGTATAGATACGCAGTATTTT	CASSLAPSGSIDTQYF
TRBV18	.	TRBD1	TRBJ2-3	TGTGCCAGCTCAGGGACAGGAGGCACAGATACGCAGTATTTT	CASSGTGGTDTQYF
TRBV7-9	once	TRBD2	TRBJ2-4	TGTGCCAGCAGCTTAGTTCTCCGGACTAGAGGAGCCAAAAACATTCAGTACTTC	CASSLVLRTRGAKNIQYF
TRBV28	.	.	TRBJ2-6	TGTGCCAGCAGTTTTGTCGTGGGAAGCTCTGGGGCCAACGTCCTGACTTTC	CASSFVVGSSGANVLTF
TRBV20-1	.	.	TRBJ2-5	TGCAGTGCTCAGGGGCCAGAGACCCAGTACTTC	CSAQGPETQYF
TRBV7-9	.	TRBD2	TRBJ2-3	TGTGCCAGCGTAATAGCGGGAGATCCCCCAGATACGCAGTATTTT	CASVIAGDPPDTQYF
TRBV23-1	once	.	TRBJ2-2	TGCGCCAGCAGTCAATCATCCAAGAATGGGCACTTCATGACCGGGGAGCTGTTTTTT	CASSQSSKNGHFMTGELFF
TRBV7-9	few	.	TRBJ1-2	TGTGCCAGCGGTGGCTACACCTTC	CASGGYTF
TRBV2	few	.	TRBJ2-7	TGTGCCAGCAGTTGGCAGGCCTTATCCTACGAGCAGTACTTC	CASSWQALSYEQYF
TRBV30	.	.	TRBJ1-2	TGTGCCTGGAGTCCACGAGTGGATGGCTACACCTTC	CAWSPRVDGYTF
TRBV30	.	.	TRBJ2-2	TGTGCCTGGACCCCGCGGAGGGGAGTCGGGGAGCTGTTTTTT	CAWTPRRGVGELFF
TRBV30	.	TRBD1	TRBJ1-2	TGTGCCTGGAGGGGGGACAGGCATGGCTACACCTTC	CAWRGDRHGYTF